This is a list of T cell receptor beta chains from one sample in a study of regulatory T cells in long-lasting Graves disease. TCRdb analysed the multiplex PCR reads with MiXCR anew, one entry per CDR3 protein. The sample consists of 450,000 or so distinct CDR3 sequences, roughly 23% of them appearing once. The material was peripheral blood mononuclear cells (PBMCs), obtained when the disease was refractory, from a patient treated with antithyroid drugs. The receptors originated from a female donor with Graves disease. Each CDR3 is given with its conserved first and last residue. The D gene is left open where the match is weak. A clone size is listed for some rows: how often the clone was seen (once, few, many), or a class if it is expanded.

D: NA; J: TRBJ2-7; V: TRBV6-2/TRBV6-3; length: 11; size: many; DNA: TGTGCCAGCAGTTGGGCCTACGAGCAGTACTTC; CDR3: CASSWAYEQYF
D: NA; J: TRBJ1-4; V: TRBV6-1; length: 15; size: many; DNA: TGTGCCATCACTTCACTCCAAGTCGGAGAAGGAAAACTGTTTTTT; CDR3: CAITSLQVGEGKLFF
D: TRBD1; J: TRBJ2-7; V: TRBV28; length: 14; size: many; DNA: TGTGCCAGCAGGCCGGGACAGGGGGTTTACGAGCAGTACTTC; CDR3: CASRPGQGVYEQYF
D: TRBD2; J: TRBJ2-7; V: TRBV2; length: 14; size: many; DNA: TGTGCCAGCAGATCGGGACTAGCGGGCGACGAGCAATACTTC; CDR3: CASRSGLAGDEQYF
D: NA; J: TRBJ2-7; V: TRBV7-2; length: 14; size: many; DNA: TGTGCCAGCAGCTTAGATGCAGGTTCCGACGAGCAGTACTTC; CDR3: CASSLDAGSDEQYF
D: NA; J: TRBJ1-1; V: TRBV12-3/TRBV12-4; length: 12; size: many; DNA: TGTGCCATAGGGTCGGGCCACACTGAAGCTTTCTTT; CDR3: CAIGSGHTEAFF
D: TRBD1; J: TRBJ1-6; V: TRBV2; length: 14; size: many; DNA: TGTGCCAGCAAAGGGACAGTAGTAGAATCACCCCTCCACTTT; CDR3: CASKGTVVESPLHF
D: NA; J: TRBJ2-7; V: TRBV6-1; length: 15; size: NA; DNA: TGTGCCAGCAGAGAAACCGGGCCGAGCTCCTACGAGCAGTACTTC; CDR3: CASRETGPSSYEQYF
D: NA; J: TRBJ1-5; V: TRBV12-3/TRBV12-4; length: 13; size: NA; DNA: TGTGCCAGCAGTTGGGGTTTTGGTCAGCCCCAGCATTTT; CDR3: CASSWGFGQPQHF
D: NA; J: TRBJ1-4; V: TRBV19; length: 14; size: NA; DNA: TGTGCCAGTAGTATTACGGGGGTAGAGGAAAAACTGTTTTTT; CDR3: CASSITGVEEKLFF
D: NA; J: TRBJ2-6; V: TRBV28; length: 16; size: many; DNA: TGTGCCAGCCGCCTCGTTGGGGGCTCTGGGGCCAACGTCCTGACTTTC; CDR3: CASRLVGGSGANVLTF
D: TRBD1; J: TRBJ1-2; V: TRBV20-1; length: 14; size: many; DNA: TGCAGTGCTACTAGGGGACAGGGGGCGCCTGGCTACACCTTC; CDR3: CSATRGQGAPGYTF
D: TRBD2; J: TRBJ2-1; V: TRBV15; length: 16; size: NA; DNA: TGTGCCACCAGCAGAGGCTTATTGACTAGCAACAATGAGCAGTTCTTC; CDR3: CATSRGLLTSNNEQFF
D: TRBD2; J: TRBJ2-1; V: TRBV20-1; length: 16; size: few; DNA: TGCAGTGCTAGAGATCTCCCCGGGAGGGCCCTCGATGAGCAGTTCTTC; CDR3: CSARDLPGRALDEQFF
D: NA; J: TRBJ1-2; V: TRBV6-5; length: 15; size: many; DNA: TGTGCCAGCAGTTACGGGGCAGTCAGTGACTATGGCTACACCTTC; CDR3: CASSYGAVSDYGYTF
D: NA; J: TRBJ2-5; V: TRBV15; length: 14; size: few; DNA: TGTGCCACCAGCAGAGATCGCCAGAAAGAGACCCAGTACTTC; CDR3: CATSRDRQKETQYF
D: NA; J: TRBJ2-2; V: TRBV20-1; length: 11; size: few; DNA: TGCAGTGTTACAACGGGCGGGGAGCTGTTTTTT; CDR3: CSVTTGGELFF
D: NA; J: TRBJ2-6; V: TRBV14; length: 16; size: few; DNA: TGTGCCAGCAGCCAAGACTACCGCTCTGGGGCCAACGTCCTGACTTTC; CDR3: CASSQDYRSGANVLTF
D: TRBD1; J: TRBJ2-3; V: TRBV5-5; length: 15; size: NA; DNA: TGTGCCAGCAGCCTCACAGGGGGCGGTACAGATACGCAGTATTTT; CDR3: CASSLTGGGTDTQYF
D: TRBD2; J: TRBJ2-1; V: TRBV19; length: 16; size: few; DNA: TGTGCCAGTAGTCGACCCACTAGCGGGGGGGCCAATGAGCAGTTCTTC; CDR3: CASSRPTSGGANEQFF
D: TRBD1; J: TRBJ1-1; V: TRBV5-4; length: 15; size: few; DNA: TGTGCCAGCAGCTTGCTGACAGGGGCTGGCACTGAAGCTTTCTTT; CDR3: CASSLLTGAGTEAFF
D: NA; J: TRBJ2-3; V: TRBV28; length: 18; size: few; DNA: TGTGCCAGCAGTCTCCCACTCCTTAGACAGGTTTGGGCAGATACGCAGTATTTT; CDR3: CASSLPLLRQVWADTQYF
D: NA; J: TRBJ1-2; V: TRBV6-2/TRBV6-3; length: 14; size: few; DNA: TGTGCCAGCAGTTTCTCGACAGAGTTCTATGGCTACACCTTC; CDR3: CASSFSTEFYGYTF
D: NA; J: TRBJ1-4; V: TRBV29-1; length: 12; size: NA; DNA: TGCAGCGTTTGGGCCCCCAATGAAAAACTGTTTTTT; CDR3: CSVWAPNEKLFF
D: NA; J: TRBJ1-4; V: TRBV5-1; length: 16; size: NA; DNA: TGCGCCAGCAGCAGGGGACCGGGGGTAACTAATGAAAAACTGTTTTTT; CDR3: CASSRGPGVTNEKLFF
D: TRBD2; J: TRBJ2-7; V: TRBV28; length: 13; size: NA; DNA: TGTGCCAGCATGACTAGCCGGTCTGACGAGCAGTACTTC; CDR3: CASMTSRSDEQYF
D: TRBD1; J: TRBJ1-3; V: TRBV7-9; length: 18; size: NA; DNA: TGTGCCAGCAGCCCCCCCGGGACAGGACACCTCTCTGGAAACACCATATATTTT; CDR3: CASSPPGTGHLSGNTIYF
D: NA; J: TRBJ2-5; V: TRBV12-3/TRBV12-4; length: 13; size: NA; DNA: TGTGCCAGCAGTGCCAGGGAGAGAGAGACCCAGTACTTC; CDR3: CASSARERETQYF
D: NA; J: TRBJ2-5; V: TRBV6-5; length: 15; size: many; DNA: TGTGCCAGCAGTTACTCGATGGGCCGGGAAGAGACCCAGTACTTC; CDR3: CASSYSMGREETQYF
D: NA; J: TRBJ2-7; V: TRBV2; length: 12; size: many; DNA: TGTGCCAGCATATCGGGGGGCCACGAGCAGTACTTC; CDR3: CASISGGHEQYF
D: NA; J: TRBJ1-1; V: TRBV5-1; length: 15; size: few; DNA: TGCGCCAGCAGCGTAGCCGGGGGACTTAACACTGAAGCTTTCTTT; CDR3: CASSVAGGLNTEAFF
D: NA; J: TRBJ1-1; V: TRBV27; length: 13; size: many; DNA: TGTGCCAGCAGTCCTGGGACAACCACTGAAGCTTTCTTT; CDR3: CASSPGTTTEAFF
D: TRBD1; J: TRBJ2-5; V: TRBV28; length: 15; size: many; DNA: TGTGCCAGTATCCTCACAGGGGGCGCCCAGGAGACCCAGTACTTC; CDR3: CASILTGGAQETQYF
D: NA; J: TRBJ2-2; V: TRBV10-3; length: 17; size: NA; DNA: TGTGCCATCAGTGGGTCTGTGGGGACCACGAACACCGGGGAGCTGTTTTTT; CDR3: CAISGSVGTTNTGELFF
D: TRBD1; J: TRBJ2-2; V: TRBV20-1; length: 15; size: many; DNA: TGCAGTGCTAGACCGACAGGGGCCGTCACCGGGGAGCTGTTTTTT; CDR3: CSARPTGAVTGELFF
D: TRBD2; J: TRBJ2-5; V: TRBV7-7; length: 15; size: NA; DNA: TGTGCTAGCAGCATATCATCGGGGGGTCAAGAGACCCAGTACTTC; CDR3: CASSISSGGQETQYF
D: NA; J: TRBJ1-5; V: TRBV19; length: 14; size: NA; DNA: TGTGCCAGTAGTCCGGGAGTAAGCAATCAGCCCCAGCATTTT; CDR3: CASSPGVSNQPQHF
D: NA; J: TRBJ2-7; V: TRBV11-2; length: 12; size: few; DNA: TGTGCCAGCAGCTTAGTGCGGAGTGAGCAGTACTTC; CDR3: CASSLVRSEQYF
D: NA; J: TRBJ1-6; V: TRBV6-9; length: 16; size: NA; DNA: TGTGCCAGCAGTTATGTGCTGAGCTCCTATAATTCACCCCTCCACTTT; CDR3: CASSYVLSSYNSPLHF
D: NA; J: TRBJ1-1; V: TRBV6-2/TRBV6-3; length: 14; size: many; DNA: TGTGCCAGCAGTTACCGAGGCAGGTCGGTTGAAGCTTTCTTT; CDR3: CASSYRGRSVEAFF
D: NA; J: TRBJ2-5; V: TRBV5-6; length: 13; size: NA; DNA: TGTGCCAGCAGCTTGTGGCTAGAAGAGACCCAGTACTTC; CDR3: CASSLWLEETQYF
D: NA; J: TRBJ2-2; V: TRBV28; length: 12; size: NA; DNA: TGTGCCAGCAGTTTTAGGGGCGGGGAGCTGTTTTTT; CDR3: CASSFRGGELFF
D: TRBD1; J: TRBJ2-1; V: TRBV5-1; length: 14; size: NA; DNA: TGCGCCAGCAGCTTGGAAGGGACAGGCAATGAGCAGTTCTTC; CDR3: CASSLEGTGNEQFF
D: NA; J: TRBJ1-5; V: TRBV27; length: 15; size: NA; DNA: TGTGCCAGCAGCCCTACAATCGACGGGAATCAGCCCCAGCATTTT; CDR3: CASSPTIDGNQPQHF
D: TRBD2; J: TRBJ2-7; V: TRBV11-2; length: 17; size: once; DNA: TGTGCCAGCAGCTTCGAGACTAGCCCCAACCGCCCCTACGAGCAGTACTTC; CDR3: CASSFETSPNRPYEQYF
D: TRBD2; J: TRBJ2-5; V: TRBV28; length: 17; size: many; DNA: TGTGCCAGCAGTTCTCTAGAGTCTAGCGGGGGGCTAGAGACCCAGTACTTC; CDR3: CASSSLESSGGLETQYF
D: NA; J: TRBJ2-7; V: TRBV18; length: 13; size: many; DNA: TGTGCCAGCAGCCCCCAGGATTCCTACGAGCAGTACTTC; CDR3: CASSPQDSYEQYF
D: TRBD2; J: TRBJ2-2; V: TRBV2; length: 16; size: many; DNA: TGTGCCAGCAGGCCCGGGACTAGTCTGAGTACCGGGGAGCTGTTTTTT; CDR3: CASRPGTSLSTGELFF
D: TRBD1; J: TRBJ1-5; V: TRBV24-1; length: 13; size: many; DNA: TGTGCCACCGGGACAGGGGGGTATCAGCCCCAGCATTTT; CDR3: CATGTGGYQPQHF
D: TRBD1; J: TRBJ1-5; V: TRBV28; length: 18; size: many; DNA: TGTGCCAGCAGTAGGCGGACAGGGGGCATTTTAATAGATCAGCCCCAGCATTTT; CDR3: CASSRRTGGILIDQPQHF
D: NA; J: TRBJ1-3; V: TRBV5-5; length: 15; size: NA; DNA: TGTGCCAGCAGCTTCGTAATCGGAGCTGGAAACACCATATATTTT; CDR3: CASSFVIGAGNTIYF
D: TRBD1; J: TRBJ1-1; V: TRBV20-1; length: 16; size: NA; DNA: TGCAGTGCTAGAGATTCGACAGGGGGAATGAACACTGAAGCTTTCTTT; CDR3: CSARDSTGGMNTEAFF
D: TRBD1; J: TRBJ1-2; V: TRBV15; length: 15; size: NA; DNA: TGTGCCACCACAAATGGACAGGGAACTTTAAGGGGCTACACCTTC; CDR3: CATTNGQGTLRGYTF
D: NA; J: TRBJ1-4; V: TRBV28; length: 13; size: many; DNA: TGTGCCAGCGCGGGACGGCTAAATGAAAAACTGTTTTTT; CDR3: CASAGRLNEKLFF
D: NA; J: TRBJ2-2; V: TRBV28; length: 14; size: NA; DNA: TGTGCCACTCTAAGGCAGGGAGTCACCGGGGAGCTGTTTTTT; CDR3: CATLRQGVTGELFF
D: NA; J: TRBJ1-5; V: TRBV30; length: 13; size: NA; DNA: TGTGCCTGGGGAGGGGGGGCTGGCCAGCCCCAGCATTTT; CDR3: CAWGGGAGQPQHF